This T cell receptor (beta chain) came from a study of blood T cell repertoires in COVID-19. The protocol was immunoSEQ multiplex PCR, while the TCRdb copy is restricted to in-frame clones and leaves out a portion. The data contain about 63,000 clones, about four fifths of them singletons. Source material: PBMCs or T cells enriched from blood (not recorded which). This TCR derives from a woman aged 40 to 50 with acute COVID-19.

This chain's CDR3 is CASSPRRGSVNEQFF. In nucleotides, the CDR3 is TGTGCCAGCAGCCCGAGGCGCGGGAGTGTCAATGAGCAGTTCTTC. The chain is built from TRBV11-3 and TRBJ2-1; 7 bases map to TRBD2. The V gene end was trimmed by 5 bases and the J gene end by 6 bases; junction bases not matched to a gene: 10. Germline loops: CDR1 SGHNT, CDR2 YENEEA. The CDR3 sequence is 15 residues long.